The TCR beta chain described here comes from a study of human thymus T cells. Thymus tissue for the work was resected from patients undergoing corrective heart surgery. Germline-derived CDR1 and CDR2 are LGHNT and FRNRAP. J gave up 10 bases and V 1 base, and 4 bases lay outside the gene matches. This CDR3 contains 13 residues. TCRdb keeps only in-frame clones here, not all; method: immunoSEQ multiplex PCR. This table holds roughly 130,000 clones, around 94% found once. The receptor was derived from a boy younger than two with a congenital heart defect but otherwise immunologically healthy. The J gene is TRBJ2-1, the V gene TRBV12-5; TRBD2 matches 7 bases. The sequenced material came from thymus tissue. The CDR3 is CASGLAPSGEQFF. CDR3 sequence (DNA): TGTGCTAGTGGTTTGGCTCCTAGCGGAGAGCAGTTCTTC. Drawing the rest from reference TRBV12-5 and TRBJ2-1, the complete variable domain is DARVTQTPRHKVTEMGQEVTMRCQPILGHNTVFWYRQTMMQGLELLAYFRNRAPLDDSGMPKDRFSAEMPDATLATLKIQPSEPRDSAVYFCASGLAPSGEQFFGPGTRLTVL.